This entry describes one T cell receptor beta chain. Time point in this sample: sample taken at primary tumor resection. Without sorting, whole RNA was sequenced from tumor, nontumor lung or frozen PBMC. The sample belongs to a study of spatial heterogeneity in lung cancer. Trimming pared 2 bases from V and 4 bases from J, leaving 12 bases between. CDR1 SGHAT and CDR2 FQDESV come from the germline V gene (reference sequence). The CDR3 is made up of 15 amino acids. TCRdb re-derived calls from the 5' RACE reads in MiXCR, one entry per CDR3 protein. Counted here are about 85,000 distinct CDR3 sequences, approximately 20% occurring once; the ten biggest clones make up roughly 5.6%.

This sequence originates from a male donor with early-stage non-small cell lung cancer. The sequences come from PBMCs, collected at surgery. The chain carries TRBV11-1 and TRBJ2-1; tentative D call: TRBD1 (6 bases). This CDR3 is CASSLQGNPYNEQFF. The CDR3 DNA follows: TGTGCCAGCAGCTTACAGGGGAACCCTTACAATGAGCAGTTCTTC.